Presented here are 20 T cell receptor beta chains from one specimen sequenced in a study of blood T cells in healthy people across ages. Combining a sample-barcoded 5' primer with a J-beta primer mix, a second PCR ran for roughly 7 to 11 cycles. One entry per CDR3 protein results from TCRdb running MiXCR on the 5' RACE reads. The sample has roughly 830,000 distinct CDR3 sequences; around 62% are singletons. The sample taken for sequencing was blood. The receptors originated from a man aged 25 to 40 in good health.

V and J are TRBV12-5 and TRBJ2-5, with D perhaps assigned TRBD1 or TRBD2 (5 bases each). CDR1 is LGHNT and CDR2 is FRNRAP in the germline V gene. There are 13 residues in the CDR3. V lost 7 bases, J lost 5 bases, and 14 bases lay in between. The CDR3 protein is CASAPGLVETQYF. Here the CDR3 DNA reads TGTGCTAGTGCCCCGGGGCTGGTGGAGACCCAGTACTTC.

The chain carries TRBV12-3 or TRBV12-4 and TRBJ2-1; tentative D call: TRBD2 (6 bases). Trimming took 6 bases from V and 6 from J, leaving 12 bases between them. This CDR3 contains 13 residues. The CDR3 coding sequence is TGTGCCAGCAGCTTACTAGCTAGCAATGAGCAGTTCTTC. Translating gives CASSLLASNEQFF.

Notes on this clonotype: Mismatch with germline at one junction end may stem from a read error. The rearrangement uses TRBV7-9 and TRBJ2-3, with a weak D call TRBD1 (5 bases). Germline CDR1 reads SEHNR; CDR2 reads FQNEAQ (reference sequence). This CDR3 comprises 14 residues. The CDR3 loop is CASSLGQMTDTRYF. CDR3 DNA: TGTGCCAGCAGCTTAGGACAGATGACAGATACGCGGTATTTT.

The V and J genes are TRBV12-3 or TRBV12-4 and TRBJ2-1, with D unresolved. The last part of the DNA fits TRBJ2-7 better; the J call may be wrong. The CDR3 has 15 amino acids. The CDR3 spells CASSFGHGKYNEQYF. In DNA form, the CDR3 reads TGTGCCAGCAGTTTTGGTCATGGGAAGTACAATGAGCAGTACTTC.

As DNA, the CDR3 is TGCAGTGCTAGAGATGAGGCAGGGGAGGAAGGCGGCTACACCTTC. Translating gives CSARDEAGEEGGYTF. V is TRBV20-1 and J is TRBJ1-2; D might be TRBD1 (6 bases). The V end lost 0 bases, the J end lost 8 bases, and 19 bases lay between the germline ends. Germline assignment: CDR1 DFQATT and CDR2 SNEGSKA (reference sequence). The CDR3 is 15 residues long.

The chain couples TRBV20-1 to TRBJ1-6, with TRBD1 as a possible D gene (5 bases). Germline CDR1 reads DFQATT; CDR2 reads SNEGSKA (reference sequence). V shed 0 bases and J shed 7 bases, with 13 bases lying between them. The CDR3 sequence is 15 residues long. For the CDR3, the DNA is TGCAGTGCTAGAGATCCTGGGGGGGAAAATTCACCCCTCCACTTT. Protein product: CSARDPGGENSPLHF.

In this sample, this clonotype turned up a few times. This sequence joins TRBV10-3 and TRBJ2-4, with D perhaps TRBD2 (6 bases). The CDR3 is 14 amino acids. CDR1 and CDR2 from the germline V gene are ENHRY and SYGVKD. V lost 10 bases and J lost 2, with 15 bases in between. CDR3 in amino acids: CATGTPLTKNIQYF. The CDR3 DNA is TGTGCCACAGGGACTCCACTTACCAAAAACATTCAGTACTTC.

The chain is built from TRBV7-2 and TRBJ2-1; TRBD1 might be the D (6 bases). The germline gives CDR1 SGHTA, CDR2 FQGNSA. The CDR3 spans 15 residues. The ends were cut back, 0 bases at V and 9 bases at J, with 15 bases in the middle. The CDR3 region has the DNA TGTGCCAGCAGCTTAGCGCAGCAGGGGCCGATTGAGCAGTTCTTC. Translating gives CASSLAQQGPIEQFF.

This clonotype was seen more than once but under ten times. This chain uses TRBV27 with TRBJ2-2; D is unclear. Deletions cut 3 bases from V and 3 bases from J, with 2 bases between. The V gene's germline CDR1 is MNHEY and CDR2 SMNVEV (reference sequence). CDR3 length: 12 amino acids. CDR3 in amino acids: CASSLYTGELFF. In DNA form, the CDR3 reads TGTGCCAGCAGTTTGTACACCGGGGAGCTGTTTTTT.

The gene calls are TRBV12-3 or TRBV12-4 and TRBJ2-1; D gene uncertain. The V gene lost 3 bases and the J gene lost 8 bases, with 14 bases spanning the gap. The CDR3 is made up of 14 amino acids. The CDR3 reads CASSFRDSWYEQFF. The CDR3 DNA reads TGTGCCAGCAGTTTTCGAGACTCCTGGTATGAGCAGTTCTTC.

The chain uses TRBV28 and TRBJ2-1, with 7 bases fitting TRBD1. Germline V gene lookup returns CDR1 MDHEN and CDR2 SYDVKM. There are 14 residues in the CDR3. V shed 7 bases and J 2 bases; nucleotides not matched to a gene: 5. This CDR3 is CASKQGQPYNEQFF. CDR3 DNA: TGTGCCAGCAAACAGGGACAGCCCTACAATGAGCAGTTCTTC.

The rearrangement links TRBV27 to TRBJ2-3; 10 nucleotides agree with TRBD2. This CDR3 comprises 16 residues. Germline V gene data show CDR1 as MNHEY and CDR2 as SMNVEV (reference sequence). J was trimmed by 3 bases and V by 5 bases; bases with no gene match: 8. The CDR3 sequence: CASSPHLSGGTDTQYF. In DNA, the CDR3 is TGTGCCAGCAGTCCGCACCTTAGCGGGGGGACAGATACGCAGTATTTT.

As regards this clonotype: A junction end diverges from the germline sequence, so it may reflect a read error. The chain has TRBV28 and TRBJ2-4, with 9 bases identical to TRBD1. Germline CDR1 reads MDHEN; CDR2 reads SYDVKM. The CDR3 has 17 residues. The CDR3, as DNA: TGTACCAGCAGTAGGGATCTAGGGACAGGGACCAAAAACATTCAGTACTTC. Its protein is CTSSRDLGTGTKNIQYF. Combining the CDR3 with reference TRBV28 and TRBJ2-4 gives the whole variable domain DVKVTQSSRYLVKRTGEKVFLECVQDMDHENMFWYRQDPGLGLRLIYFSYDVKMKEKGDIPEGYSVSREKKERFSLILESASTNQTSMYLCTSSRDLGTGTKNIQYFGAGTRLSVL.

The V and J genes are TRBV29-1 and TRBJ2-2; TRBD1 aligns across 8 bases. Trimming at V came to 7 bases and at J to 1 base, leaving 2 bases not matched to a gene. This CDR3 region has 13 residues. Germline CDR1 is SQVTM and CDR2 is ANQGSEA. This chain's CDR3 is CSAGTGNTGELFF. Written as DNA, the CDR3 is TGCAGCGCTGGGACAGGGAACACCGGGGAGCTGTTTTTT.

The V and J genes are TRBV5-1 and TRBJ1-1, with no clear D. CDR3 length equals 12 residues. V was trimmed by 1 base and J by 3 bases, leaving 4 bases between them. Germline loops: CDR1 SGHRS, CDR2 YFSETQ. The CDR3 DNA follows: TGCGCCAGCAGCTTGCCAGACACTGAAGCTTTCTTT. Protein product: CASSLPDTEAFF.

The V gene is TRBV10-3, the J gene TRBJ2-7; 10 bases agree with TRBD2. The ends lost 7 bases at V and 3 bases at J; junction bases unmatched: 3. Germline CDR1 and CDR2: ENHRY and SYGVKD. The CDR3 totals 13 residues. The CDR3 bases are TGTGCCATCATGGCTAGCGGGGGCTACGAGCAGTACTTC. Encoded protein: CAIMASGGYEQYF.

The V and J genes are TRBV7-9 and TRBJ1-5; D ambiguous. Germline CDR1 SEHNR, CDR2 FQNEAQ (reference sequence). The CDR3 is made up of 13 amino acids. The ends were cut back, 5 bases at V and 12 bases at J, with 17 bases in the middle. CDR3 bases: TGTGCCAGCAGCCCAGCCGGGCAGCGGGACCAGCATTTT. As protein: CASSPAGQRDQHF.

The CDR3 DNA sequence: TGTGCCAGCAGCTTGGTGGAGCTCCCATCTTACAATGAGCAGTTCTTC. Protein: CASSLVELPSYNEQFF. J is TRBJ2-1 and V is TRBV5-5; D is uncertain. Trimming removed 0 bases at V and 4 bases at J, with 14 bases between. The CDR3 is made up of 16 amino acids. Germline V gene sequence: CDR1 SGHKS, CDR2 YYEKEE (reference sequence).

The V gene is TRBV7-9, the J gene TRBJ2-5; D perhaps matches TRBD1 (5 bases). The tail of the sequence fits TRBJ2-7 better, so the J call may be wrong. The germline V gene has CDR1 SEHNR and CDR2 FQNEAQ (reference sequence). CDR3 length equals 14 residues. The CDR3 region has the DNA TGTGCCAGCAGCCCCGGACATCCAGGTGTCGAGCAGTACTTC. The encoded protein is CASSPGHPGVEQYF.

J is TRBJ2-7 and V is TRBV20-1; 7 bases map to TRBD1. CDR1 is DFQATT and CDR2 is SNEGSKA in the germline V gene (reference sequence). Trimming at V came to 6 bases and at J to 4 bases, leaving 3 bases not matched to a gene. This CDR3 spans 11 amino acids. CDR3 region: CSATTGYEQYF. The CDR3 bases are TGCAGTGCCACGACAGGGTACGAGCAGTACTTC.